The 21 T cell receptor beta chains listed next were all sequenced from one sample in a study of cytomegalovirus exposure and HLA in healthy donors. In the PCR, 60 Vbeta and 13 Jbeta primers were used. Assay: immunoSEQ multiplex PCR; the TCRdb copy retains only in-frame clones and omits some. The data show roughly 120,000 clones, about three quarters seen once. Sequencing was done on a sample of PBMCs. The receptor source for this set is a man aged 35-49 years in good health and CMV-seropositive.

The CDR3 coding sequence is TGTGCCTGGAGTCTAGACTATTCTGGCACAGATACGCAGTATTTT. The encoded protein is CAWSLDYSGTDTQYF. The chain joins TRBV30 to TRBJ2-3; maybe TRBD2 (5 bases). Looked up from germline, CDR1 is GTSNPN and CDR2 is SVGIG (reference sequence). The CDR3 covers 15 residues. Between the trimmed V and J ends, which lost 2 bases and 1 base, there was a span of 13 bases.

The rearrangement links TRBV18 to TRBJ2-6, with 13 positions matching TRBD2. CDR1 is KGHSH and CDR2 is LQKENI in the germline V gene. This CDR3 spans 19 amino acids. V lost 4 bases to trimming and J lost 0 bases; unmatched junction nucleotides: 6. This chain's CDR3 is CASSLTSGGFDSGANVLTF. DNA of the CDR3: TGTGCCAGCTCACTGACTAGCGGGGGGTTCGACTCTGGGGCCAACGTCCTGACTTTC.

The CDR3 region has the DNA TGCGCCAGCAGCAAAGACAGGGCCCCAGATACGCAGTATTTT. Translated, it gives CASSKDRAPDTQYF. V gene TRBV5-1 combines with J gene TRBJ2-3; 7 bases line up with TRBD1. Germline CDR1 and CDR2: SGHRS and YFSETQ. The CDR3 covers 14 residues. With 4 bases clipped from V and 4 bases from J, the junction kept 6 bases outside the gene matches.

The chain recombines TRBV28 with TRBJ2-7; D may be TRBD1 (5 bases). This CDR3 comprises 18 residues. Germline CDR1 is MDHEN and CDR2 is SYDVKM. Deletions cut 0 bases from V and 0 bases from J, with 18 bases between. Here the CDR3 DNA reads TGTGCCAGCAGTTTATGGTCACAGGCAAATCCGTACTCCTACGAGCAGTACTTC. Translating gives CASSLWSQANPYSYEQYF.

The chain joins TRBV18 to TRBJ2-3, with a possible D match to TRBD1 (5 bases). The CDR3 extends over 16 amino acids. Germline V gene data show CDR1 as KGHSH and CDR2 as LQKENI. Trimming took 1 base from V and 1 from J, leaving 12 bases between them. The CDR3 spells CASSPRNRTGTDTQYF. DNA for the CDR3: TGTGCCAGCTCACCACGGAACAGGACCGGCACAGATACGCAGTATTTT.

This chain joins TRBV4-1 and TRBJ1-2, with D maybe TRBD1 (5 bases). The V gene's germline CDR1 is MGHRA and CDR2 YSYEKL. The CDR3 is 16 amino acids. V lost 1 base and J 8 bases, leaving 20 bases between the germline ends. The CDR3 here is CASSQVGGRAGRGYTF. For the CDR3, the DNA is TGCGCCAGCAGCCAAGTGGGGGGGAGGGCAGGTCGGGGCTACACCTTC.

The V gene is TRBV28, the J gene TRBJ2-2, with D possibly being TRBD1 (6 bases). From germline, CDR1 is MDHEN and CDR2 SYDVKM. Trimming took 5 bases from V and 5 from J, leaving 12 bases between them. This CDR3 has 14 amino acids. The CDR3 DNA sequence: TGTGCCAGCAGTGTAACAGGGTTTACCGGGGAGCTGTTTTTT. As protein: CASSVTGFTGELFF.

This clone has only a few counts. The gene calls are TRBV7-6 and TRBJ2-3; D perhaps matches TRBD2 (5 bases). Germline V gene sequence: CDR1 SGHVS, CDR2 FNYEAQ. V gave up 5 bases and J gave up 4 bases, with 13 bases separating them. CDR3 length: 14 amino acids. The CDR3 spells CASSRQQRADTQYF. CDR3 DNA: TGTGCCAGCAGCAGACAACAGAGGGCAGATACGCAGTATTTT.

The J gene is TRBJ2-2, the V gene TRBV7-2; D is uncertain. The CDR3 covers 14 residues. The V gene's germline CDR1 is SGHTA and CDR2 FQGNSA. Between the trimmed V and J ends, which lost 2 bases and 7 bases, there was a span of 11 bases. This CDR3 reads CASSLRIRVGELFF. In DNA, the CDR3 is TGTGCCAGCAGCTTACGAATAAGAGTCGGGGAGCTGTTTTTT.

The gene calls are TRBV19 and TRBJ1-5, with TRBD1 matching 8 bases. The V segment lost 1 base and the J segment 6 bases; nucleotides outside the gene matches: 8. This CDR3 contains 16 residues. Germline CDR1 is LNHDA and CDR2 is SQIVND (reference sequence). The CDR3 DNA is TGTGCCAGTAGTATAGTTGGTGGACAGGGCGGTCAGCCCCAGCATTTT. It yields the protein CASSIVGGQGGQPQHF.

The chain is built from TRBV5-8 and TRBJ1-3; D might be TRBD1 (6 bases). Trimming shortened V by 3 bases and J by 0 bases, and 7 bases separated the two germline ends. This CDR3 comprises 14 residues. Looked up from germline, CDR1 is SGHTS and CDR2 is YDEGEE. CDR3 nucleotide sequence: TGTGCCAGCAGCTGGGGGCTCTCTGGAAACACCATATATTTT. As protein: CASSWGLSGNTIYF.

This chain links TRBV5-6 with TRBJ1-1, with 7 nucleotides matching TRBD1. J gave up 3 bases and V 4 bases, and 9 bases lay outside the gene matches. The CDR3 contains 15 residues. Germline loops: CDR1 SGHDT, CDR2 YYEEEE. CDR3 DNA: TGTGCCAGCAGCCCGAGGGACAGAAAGTACACTGAAGCTTTCTTT. It yields the protein CASSPRDRKYTEAFF.

The table lists this clone with a count of one. The CDR3, as DNA: TGTGCCAGCAGCCCCCGGGGTAGCGGGATAAGCTCCTACAATGAGCAGTTCTTC. As protein: CASSPRGSGISSYNEQFF. The chain employs TRBV9 and TRBJ2-1, with 8 bases that match TRBD2. The CDR3 extends over 18 amino acids. Germline V gene data show CDR1 as SGDLS and CDR2 as YYNGEE. With V trimmed by 4 bases and J by 0 bases, 12 bases remained unmatched.

The V gene is TRBV9, the J gene TRBJ2-5; no clear D. This CDR3 comprises 13 residues. Trimming pared 4 bases from V and 4 bases from J, leaving 11 bases between. From germline, CDR1 is SGDLS and CDR2 YYNGEE. The DNA of the CDR3 is TGTGCCAGCAGCTTATTCCCGCGAGAGACCCAGTACTTC. It is translated as CASSLFPRETQYF.

V and J are TRBV2 and TRBJ1-2; TRBD1 agrees at 8 bases. V lost 4 bases to trimming and J lost 8 bases; unmatched junction nucleotides: 15. The CDR3 totals 16 residues. Germline assignment: CDR1 SNHLY and CDR2 FYNNEI. The CDR3 loop reads CASSGRRQGTSRGYTF. Here the CDR3 DNA reads TGTGCCAGCAGTGGTCGGAGACAGGGGACGTCACGGGGCTACACCTTC.

The gene calls are TRBV6-1 and TRBJ1-5; the match to TRBD1 covers 7 bases. Trimming at V came to 6 bases and at J to 6 bases, leaving 11 bases not matched to a gene. Germline CDR1 is MNHNS and CDR2 is SASEGT. There are 15 residues in the CDR3. Written as DNA, the CDR3 is TGTGCCAGCAGATTAACAGGGGAGCTGACTCAGCCCCAGCATTTT. Protein sequence: CASRLTGELTQPQHF.

The chain combines TRBV15 with TRBJ2-3; a possible D gene is TRBD1 (6 bases). Trimming took off 1 base at V and 3 bases at J, with 11 bases between the two ends. The CDR3 has 15 residues. Germline V lookup: CDR1 LNHNV, CDR2 YYDKDF (reference sequence). In DNA form, the CDR3 reads TGTGCCACCAGCAGAGGGGGGCAGGGGACAGATACGCAGTATTTT. It yields the protein CATSRGGQGTDTQYF.

The chain has TRBV7-6 and TRBJ2-1; 12 nucleotides align to TRBD2. The CDR3 covers 19 residues. Germline V gives CDR1 SGHVS, CDR2 FNYEAQ. Losses at the gene ends were 5 bases for V and 4 bases for J; bases not matched to a gene: 15. The CDR3 loop is CASSPNLRTSGDRYNEQFF. DNA for the CDR3: TGTGCCAGCAGCCCCAACCTACGGACTAGCGGGGACAGGTACAATGAGCAGTTCTTC.

The rearrangement uses TRBV7-6 and TRBJ2-5, with 7 positions matching TRBD1. CDR1 is SGHVS, CDR2 FNYEAQ, per germline. This CDR3 spans 15 amino acids. J was trimmed by 4 bases and V by 5 bases; bases with no gene match: 10. As DNA, the CDR3 is TGTGCCAGCAGCGACCGGGACAGTTTGACAGAGACCCAGTACTTC. Its protein is CASSDRDSLTETQYF.

The V call is TRBV18, the J call TRBJ2-6, with 8 bases aligning to TRBD1. Germline V CDR1 and CDR2: KGHSH, LQKENI. The CDR3 loop spans 16 amino acids. The V segment lost 3 bases and the J segment 6 bases; nucleotides outside the gene matches: 7. For the CDR3, the DNA is TGTGCCAGCTCACCGAAGGACAGGGTCGTGGCCAACGTCCTGACTTTC. It translates to CASSPKDRVVANVLTF.

This clone has a handful of counts. The gene calls are TRBV27 and TRBJ1-2, with 7 bases fitting TRBD1. The CDR3 totals 13 residues. The J segment lost 4 bases and the V segment lost 8 bases, leaving 7 bases of the junction unmatched. Germline CDR1 reads MNHEY; CDR2 reads SMNVEV (reference sequence). The CDR3 reads CASRTGATYGYTF. The DNA for the CDR3 is TGTGCCAGCCGTACAGGGGCGACCTATGGCTACACCTTC.